The 27 T cell receptor beta chains reported below all come from one sample, sequenced in a study of cytomegalovirus exposure and HLA in healthy donors. The PCR had 60 Vbeta and 13 Jbeta primers. Repertoires were generated with immunoSEQ multiplex PCR, while TCRdb's copy carries only in-frame clones and drops some. The sample consists of tens of thousands of clones, 76% of them appearing once. The sequencing sample was made of PBMCs. The receptors originated from a man younger than 30 in good health and CMV-seronegative.

The chain has TRBV7-2 and TRBJ2-7, with D possibly being TRBD1 (5 bases). This CDR3 has 14 amino acids. Germline V gene data show CDR1 as SGHTA and CDR2 as FQGNSA. V dropped 3 bases and J dropped 2 bases, with 11 bases sitting between them. The CDR3 sequence: CASSFTGGPYEQYF. The DNA of the CDR3 is TGTGCCAGCAGCTTCACAGGTGGACCCTACGAGCAGTACTTC. Complete variable domain (other parts from reference TRBV7-2 and TRBJ2-7): GAGVSQSPSNKVTEKGKDVELRCDPISGHTALYWYRQSLGQGLEFLIYFQGNSAPDKSGLPSDRFSAERTGGSVSTLTIQRTQQEDSAVYLCASSFTGGPYEQYFGPGTRLTVT.

The rearrangement uses TRBV30 and TRBJ2-5, with TRBD1 matching 9 bases. This CDR3 has 13 residues. The germline CDR1 and CDR2 sequences are GTSNPN and SVGIG (reference sequence). The V gene end was trimmed by 5 bases and the J gene end by 2 bases; junction bases not matched to a gene: 3. Here the CDR3 reads CAWGTGWQETQYF. The CDR3 DNA follows: TGTGCCTGGGGGACAGGGTGGCAAGAGACCCAGTACTTC.

This clone was observed a few times. The genes are TRBV5-1 and TRBJ1-1; D remains unclear. Deletions cut 1 base from V and 3 bases from J, with 7 bases between. CDR1 SGHRS and CDR2 YFSETQ come from the germline V gene. This CDR3 has 13 amino acids. CDR3 in amino acids: CASSLPPDTEAFF. DNA for the CDR3: TGCGCCAGCAGCTTGCCCCCCGACACTGAAGCTTTCTTT.

The chain links TRBV19 to TRBJ1-6, with a possible D match to TRBD1 (6 bases). Germline CDR1 reads LNHDA; CDR2 reads SQIVND (reference sequence). Deletions cut 3 bases from V and 9 bases from J, with 12 bases between. The CDR3 has 14 amino acids. The CDR3 loop is CASSIEGGPSPLHF. In DNA form, the CDR3 reads TGTGCCAGTAGTATCGAGGGGGGGCCTTCACCCCTCCACTTT.

The chain recombines TRBV9 with TRBJ1-2, with 8 bases fitting TRBD1. The CDR3 is 16 amino acids. V lost 3 bases, J lost 8 bases, and 15 bases stayed unmatched. The germline gives CDR1 SGDLS, CDR2 YYNGEE. CDR3 sequence (DNA): TGTGCCAGCAGCGCGCACACGGACAGGGCTCCCACAGGCTACACCTTC. This encodes CASSAHTDRAPTGYTF.

Worth noting for this clone: Germline is not matched at one junction end, which may reflect a read error. The CDR3 is CTSSQAQPGVRGYTF. The DNA for the CDR3 is TGTACCAGCAGCCAAGCTCAACCGGGAGTGAGGGGCTACACCTTC. V usage is TRBV14 and J usage is TRBJ1-2; D is ambiguous. This CDR3 has 15 amino acids. CDR1 and CDR2 (germline): SGHDN, FVKESK.

This rearrangement joins TRBV5-4 to TRBJ1-4, with 8 bases identical to TRBD1. V shed 3 bases, J shed 3 bases, and the junction held 7 bases outside the gene matches. Germline CDR1 is SGHNT and CDR2 is YYREEE (reference sequence). The CDR3 covers 16 residues. CDR3 region: CASSSKLDRANEKLFF. The CDR3, as DNA: TGTGCCAGCAGCTCCAAATTGGACAGGGCTAATGAAAAACTGTTTTTT. Filled out from reference TRBV5-4 and TRBJ1-4, the complete variable domain reads ETGVTQSPTHLIKTRGQQVTLRCSSQSGHNTVSWYQQALGQGPQFIFQYYREEENGRGNFPPRFSGLQFPNYSSELNVNALELDDSALYLCASSSKLDRANEKLFFGSGTQLSVL.

The chain uses TRBV7-8 and TRBJ2-6; 8 bases map to TRBD1. CDR1 and CDR2 (germline): SGHVS, FQNEAQ. CDR3 length: 16 amino acids. V dropped 5 bases and J dropped 4; count of bases not matched to a gene: 7. The CDR3 here is CASSPGQGSGANVLTF. The CDR3 coding sequence is TGTGCCAGCAGCCCCGGACAGGGTTCCGGGGCCAACGTCCTGACTTTC.

V usage is TRBV7-6 and J usage is TRBJ1-4; TRBD1 agrees at 7 bases. Looked up from germline, CDR1 is SGHVS and CDR2 is FNYEAQ. The CDR3 consists of 18 residues. V was clipped by 2 bases and J by 4 bases; unmatched bases: 13. The CDR3 nucleotides are TGTGCCAGCAGCTTAAGAATCCAAGGACAGGCACTTAATGAAAAACTGTTTTTT. Translating gives CASSLRIQGQALNEKLFF.

The V gene is TRBV7-2, the J gene TRBJ1-6; a weak D match, TRBD1 (6 bases). V was clipped by 5 bases and J by 0 bases, with 14 bases between them. CDR3 length: 17 amino acids. The germline V gene has CDR1 SGHTA and CDR2 FQGNSA. This CDR3 is CASSRRGGASYNSPLHF. CDR3 DNA sequence: TGTGCCAGCAGCCGGAGGGGGGGGGCCTCCTATAATTCACCCCTCCACTTT.

The chain couples TRBV7-9 to TRBJ2-2, with D possibly TRBD2 on 6 matching bases. V was shortened by 3 bases and J by 6 bases, with 8 bases between the two germline ends. This CDR3 contains 13 residues. Germline CDR1 reads SEHNR; CDR2 reads FQNEAQ (reference sequence). Here the CDR3 reads CASSLEGSGELFF. The CDR3 region has the DNA TGTGCCAGCAGCTTGGAGGGATCCGGGGAGCTGTTTTTT. Full variable domain (outside the CDR3, taken from reference TRBV7-9 and TRBJ2-2): DTGVSQNPRHKITKRGQNVTFRCDPISEHNRLYWYRQTLGQGPEFLTYFQNEAQLEKSRLLSDRFSAERPKGSFSTLEIQRTEQGDSAMYLCASSLEGSGELFFGEGSRLTVL.

The chain recombines TRBV27 with TRBJ1-1; no clear D. The CDR3 contains 16 residues. V was pared by 3 bases and J by 2 bases, with 16 bases between. CDR1 is MNHEY, CDR2 SMNVEV, per germline (reference sequence). The CDR3 sequence: CASSLSRLRFNTEAFF. The CDR3 DNA sequence: TGTGCCAGCAGTTTGTCACGACTAAGATTTAACACTGAAGCTTTCTTT.

V gene TRBV5-1 combines with J gene TRBJ2-1, with 7 bases identical to TRBD1. Germline CDR1 SGHRS, CDR2 YFSETQ. The V segment lost 1 base and the J segment 0 bases; nucleotides outside the gene matches: 10. CDR3 length equals 18 residues. CDR3 bases: TGCGCCAGCAGCTTGCCCCTGCCGGGACAGATCTCCTACAATGAGCAGTTCTTC. Its translation: CASSLPLPGQISYNEQFF.

The CDR3 region has the DNA TGTGCCAGCAGTTTGTTGGGCTCGAACACTGAAGCTTTCTTT. As protein: CASSLLGSNTEAFF. This sequence joins TRBV28 and TRBJ1-1; D remains ambiguous. V was shortened by 3 bases and J by 1 base, with 9 bases between the two germline ends. This CDR3 is 14 amino acids long. Germline CDR1 and CDR2: MDHEN and SYDVKM.

This clone is a singleton in its sample. The chain couples TRBV30 to TRBJ1-3; tentative D call: TRBD1 (5 bases). This CDR3 has 15 amino acids. Trimming stripped 0 bases from V and 0 bases from J, with 9 bases between. Germline-derived CDR1 and CDR2 are GTSNPN and SVGIG (reference sequence). Written as DNA, the CDR3 is TGTGCCTGGAGTGTACGAAGGGGCTCTGGAAACACCATATATTTT. The encoded protein is CAWSVRRGSGNTIYF. Complete variable domain (other parts from reference TRBV30 and TRBJ1-3): SQTIHQWPATLVQPVGSPLSLECTVEGTSNPNLYWYRQAAGRGLQLLFYSVGIGQISSEVPQNLSASRPQDRQFILSSKKLLLSDSGFYLCAWSVRRGSGNTIYFGEGSWLTVV.

This clone was seen only a few times. J is TRBJ1-4 and V is TRBV19, with 8 bases fitting TRBD1. V lost 7 bases and J lost 8; bases outside the gene matches: 12. Germline V CDR1 and CDR2: LNHDA, SQIVND (reference sequence). The length of the CDR3 is 15 residues. For the CDR3, the DNA is TGTGCCAGTAACCACGACCAGGGGGCCGGGGAAAAACTGTTTTTT. Translating gives CASNHDQGAGEKLFF.

In the case of this clone: Other nucleotide sequences from this sample produce the same CDR3. This rearrangement joins TRBV6-6 to TRBJ2-1, with D perhaps matching TRBD1 (5 bases). The V end was cut by 2 bases, the J end by 8 bases, with 16 bases between. This CDR3 has 15 amino acids. Looked up from germline, CDR1 is MNHNY and CDR2 is SVGAGI (reference sequence). CDR3 amino acids: CASSYTAGRSDEQFF. The CDR3 nucleotides read TGTGCCAGCAGTTACACGGCAGGGCGGAGCGATGAGCAGTTCTTC.

The chain joins TRBV11-1 to TRBJ2-5; D is unclear. The CDR3 is 13 residues long. CDR1 and CDR2 (germline): SGHAT, FQDESV (reference sequence). The ends were cut back, 1 base at V and 7 bases at J, with 10 bases in the middle. The CDR3 bases are TGTGCCAGCAGCTTAGACCCGGGTGTGACCCAGTACTTC. Its protein product is CASSLDPGVTQYF.

V and J are TRBV15 and TRBJ2-3; TRBD2 matches 9 bases. The germline gives CDR1 LNHNV, CDR2 YYDKDF (reference sequence). V shed 0 bases and J 2 bases; nucleotides not matched to a gene: 6. The CDR3 consists of 17 residues. The CDR3 loop is CATSRDRRGLATDTQYF. CDR3 coding DNA: TGTGCCACCAGCAGAGATCGTCGGGGACTAGCCACAGATACGCAGTATTTT. The entire variable domain, with the rest obtained from reference TRBV15 and TRBJ2-3, is as follows: DAMVIQNPRYQVTQFGKPVTLSCSQTLNHNVMYWYQQKSSQAPKLLFHYYDKDFNNEADTPDNFQSRRPNTSFCFLDIRSPGLGDTAMYLCATSRDRRGLATDTQYFGPGTRLTVL.

The rearrangement joins TRBV9 to TRBJ1-2; possible D gene TRBD1, 5 bases. V dropped 0 bases and J dropped 7 bases, with 13 bases sitting between them. CDR1 is SGDLS, CDR2 YYNGEE, per germline. The CDR3 spans 14 residues. This CDR3 is CASSVGGGGGGYTF. The CDR3 DNA reads TGTGCCAGCAGCGTAGGGGGGGGAGGTGGTGGCTACACCTTC.

This clone was seen only a few times. The V gene is TRBV2, the J gene TRBJ1-1; unclear D gene. The V and J ends lost 5 bases and 0 bases respectively, with 7 bases between them. The CDR3 contains 13 residues. From germline, CDR1 is SNHLY and CDR2 FYNNEI. CDR3 in amino acids: CASSKELNTEAFF. The CDR3 DNA is TGTGCCAGCAGTAAGGAGCTGAACACTGAAGCTTTCTTT.

V and J are TRBV5-1 and TRBJ2-2; D possibly corresponds to TRBD1 (6 bases). V was trimmed by 3 bases and J by 4 bases, leaving 13 bases between them. The germline V gene has CDR1 SGHRS and CDR2 YFSETQ. The CDR3 runs 15 residues. This CDR3 reads CASSYRQATTGELFF. As DNA, the CDR3 is TGCGCCAGCAGCTACCGACAGGCCACCACCGGGGAGCTGTTTTTT. The complete variable domain, with remaining parts taken from reference TRBV5-1 and TRBJ2-2, reads KAGVTQTPRYLIKTRGQQVTLSCSPISGHRSVSWYQQTPGQGLQFLFEYFSETQRNKGNFPGRFSGRQFSNSRSEMNVSTLELGDSALYLCASSYRQATTGELFFGEGSRLTVL.

The chain couples TRBV5-1 to TRBJ1-2; 10 bases are a match to TRBD1. The CDR3 loop spans 16 amino acids. CDR1 is SGHRS, CDR2 YFSETQ, per germline. V trimming: 0 bases; J trimming: 7 bases; junction bases outside the gene matches: 9. Written as DNA, the CDR3 is TGCGCCAGCAGCTTGGCCAGACAGGGGGCCGTAGGTGGCTACACCTTC. It is translated as CASSLARQGAVGGYTF.

The V and J genes are TRBV6-6 and TRBJ1-1, with a possible D match to TRBD1 (5 bases). Per germline, CDR1 MNHNY and CDR2 SVGAGI (reference sequence). Trimming left V 6 bases short and J 1 base short, with 15 bases between. This CDR3 has 15 residues. This CDR3 reads CASSPGRGQNTEAFF. The CDR3 nucleotides are TGTGCCAGCAGCCCGGGGAGGGGTCAGAACACTGAAGCTTTCTTT.

The chain couples TRBV28 to TRBJ2-7, with a possible D match to TRBD2 (5 bases). Trimming stripped 4 bases from V and 0 bases from J, with 10 bases between. The CDR3 runs to 14 residues. Per the germline V gene, CDR1 is MDHEN and CDR2 is SYDVKM. The CDR3 reads CASSSGFFSYEQYF. For the CDR3, the DNA is TGTGCCAGCAGTTCGGGGTTCTTCTCCTACGAGCAGTACTTC.

The chain recombines TRBV7-5 with TRBJ2-7; TRBD1 is the table's D call, not checked against the DNA. TRBV7-5 is classified as a pseudogene. The CDR3 extends over 14 amino acids. DNA of the CDR3: TGTGCCGTCTCGCTCCGGGACAGGGGAGGCGAGCAGTACGTC. It specifies CAVSLRDRGGEQYV.

This clone showed up just once. V and J are TRBV30 and TRBJ2-7; D may be TRBD1 (5 bases). Per germline, CDR1 GTSNPN and CDR2 SVGIG (reference sequence). This CDR3 has 12 amino acids. With 3 bases removed from V and 3 bases from J, the gap between germline ends came to 9 bases. The CDR3 reads CAWSRVIYEQYF. In nucleotides, the CDR3 is TGTGCCTGGAGCAGGGTAATCTACGAGCAGTACTTC.